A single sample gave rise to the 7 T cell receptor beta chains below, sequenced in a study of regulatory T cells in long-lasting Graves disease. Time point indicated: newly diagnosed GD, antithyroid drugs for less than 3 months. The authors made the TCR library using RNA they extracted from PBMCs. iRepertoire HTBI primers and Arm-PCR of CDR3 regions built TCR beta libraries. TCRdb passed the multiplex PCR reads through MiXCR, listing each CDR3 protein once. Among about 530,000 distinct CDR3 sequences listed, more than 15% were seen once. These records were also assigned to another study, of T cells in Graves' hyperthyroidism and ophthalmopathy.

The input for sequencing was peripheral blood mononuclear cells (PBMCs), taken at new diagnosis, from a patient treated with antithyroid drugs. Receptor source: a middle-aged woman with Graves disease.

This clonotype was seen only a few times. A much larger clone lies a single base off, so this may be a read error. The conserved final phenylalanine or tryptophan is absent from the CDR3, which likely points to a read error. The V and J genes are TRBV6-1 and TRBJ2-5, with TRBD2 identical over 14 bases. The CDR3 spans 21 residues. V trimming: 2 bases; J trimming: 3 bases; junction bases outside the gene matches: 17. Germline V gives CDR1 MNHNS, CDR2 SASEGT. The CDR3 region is CASSETGLAGGLRVGKETQYS. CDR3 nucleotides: TGTGCCAGCAGTGAAACCGGACTAGCGGGGGGCCTGAGGGTAGGGAAAGAGACCCAGTACTCC.

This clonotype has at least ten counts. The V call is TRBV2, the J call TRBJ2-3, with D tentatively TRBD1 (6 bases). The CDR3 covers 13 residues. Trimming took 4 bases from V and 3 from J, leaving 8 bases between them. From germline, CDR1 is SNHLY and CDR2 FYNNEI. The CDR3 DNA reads TGTGCCAGCAGTGGGACAGAAACAGATACGCAGTATTTT. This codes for CASSGTETDTQYF.

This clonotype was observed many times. The CDR3 DNA reads TGTGCCAGCAGCCAAGATAGCAGGGCCCATGGCTACACCTTC. Translating gives CASSQDSRAHGYTF. This sequence joins TRBV3-1 and TRBJ1-2, with a tentative D call TRBD1 (5 bases). Trimming pared 0 bases from V and 6 bases from J, leaving 11 bases between. Germline assignment: CDR1 LGHDT and CDR2 YNNKEL (reference sequence). This CDR3 comprises 14 residues. Together with reference TRBV3-1 and TRBJ1-2, the CDR3 gives the full variable domain: DTAVSQTPKYLVTQMGNDKSIKCEQNLGHDTMYWYKQDSKKFLKIMFSYNNKELIINETVPNRFSPKSPDKAHLNLHINSLELGDSAVYFCASSQDSRAHGYTFGSGTRLTVV.

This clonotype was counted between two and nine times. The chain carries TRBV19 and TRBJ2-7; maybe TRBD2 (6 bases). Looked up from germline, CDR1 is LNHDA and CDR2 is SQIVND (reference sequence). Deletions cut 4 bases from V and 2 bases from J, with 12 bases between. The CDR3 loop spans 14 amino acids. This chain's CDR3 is CASSSGARPYEQYF. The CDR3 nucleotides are TGTGCCAGTAGTAGCGGGGCGAGGCCCTACGAGCAGTACTTC.

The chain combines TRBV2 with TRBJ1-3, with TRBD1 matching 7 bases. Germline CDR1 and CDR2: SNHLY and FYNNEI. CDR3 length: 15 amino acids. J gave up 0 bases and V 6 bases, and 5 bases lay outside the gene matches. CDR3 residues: CASSDGQASGNTIYF. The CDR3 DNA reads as TGTGCCAGCAGCGATGGACAGGCCTCTGGAAACACCATATATTTT. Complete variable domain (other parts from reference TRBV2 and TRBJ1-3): EPEVTQTPSHQVTQMGQEVILRCVPISNHLYFYWYRQILGQKVEFLVSFYNNEISEKSEIFDDQFSVERPDGSNFTLKIRSTKLEDSAMYFCASSDGQASGNTIYFGEGSWLTVV.

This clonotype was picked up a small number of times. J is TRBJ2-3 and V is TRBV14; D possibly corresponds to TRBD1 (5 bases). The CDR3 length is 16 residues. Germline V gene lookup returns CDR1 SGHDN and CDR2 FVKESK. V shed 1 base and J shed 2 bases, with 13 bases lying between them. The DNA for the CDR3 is TGTGCCAGCAGCCAAGGACTGACAGTTCTCACAGATACGCAGTATTTT. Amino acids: CASSQGLTVLTDTQYF.

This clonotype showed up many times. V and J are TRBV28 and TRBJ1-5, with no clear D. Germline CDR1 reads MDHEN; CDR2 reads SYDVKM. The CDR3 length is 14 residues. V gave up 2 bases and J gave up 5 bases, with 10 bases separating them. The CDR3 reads CASSLRSWDQPQHF. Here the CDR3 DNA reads TGTGCCAGCAGTTTAAGGTCGTGGGATCAGCCCCAGCATTTT.